These 20 T cell receptor beta chains originate from one sample sequenced in a study of T-cell memory formation after mild COVID-19. TCRdb processed the 5' RACE reads anew with MiXCR; each CDR3 protein has one entry. The sample has over 40,000 distinct CDR3 sequences; 10% to 15% are singletons. What was sequenced was PBMCs or a T cell subset sorted from them (not recorded which). The receptors come from a man aged 18-30 years who had mild COVID-19 (a few samples of this study predate the infection). Cell type and time point are not known.

This clonotype has just a few counts. V gene TRBV7-2 combines with J gene TRBJ2-3; no firm D call. The CDR3 has 14 amino acids. Trimming cost V 5 bases and J 2 bases, with 11 bases left between them. CDR1 is SGHTA, CDR2 FQGNSA, per germline. As DNA, the CDR3 is TGTGCCAGCAGCCCGACATGGGACACAGATACGCAGTATTTT. Translating gives CASSPTWDTDTQYF.

This chain connects TRBV7-2 to TRBJ2-5; D unresolved. V dropped 2 bases and J dropped 0 bases, with 10 bases sitting between them. The CDR3 sequence is 15 residues long. The germline gives CDR1 SGHTA, CDR2 FQGNSA. CDR3 coding DNA: TGTGCCAGCAGCTTAAATGGGCGTAACCAAGAGACCCAGTACTTC. Protein product: CASSLNGRNQETQYF. Complete variable domain (other parts from reference TRBV7-2 and TRBJ2-5): GAGVSQSPSNKVTEKGKDVELRCDPISGHTALYWYRQSLGQGLEFLIYFQGNSAPDKSGLPSDRFSAERTGGSVSTLTIQRTQQEDSAVYLCASSLNGRNQETQYFGPGTRLLVL.

This chain uses TRBV5-1 with TRBJ2-5, with a possible D match to TRBD2 (5 bases). Trimming pared 0 bases from V and 5 bases from J, leaving 8 bases between. In germline, CDR1 is SGHRS, CDR2 YFSETQ. This CDR3 spans 13 amino acids. The CDR3 reads CASSLEGGETQYF. The CDR3 nucleotides are TGCGCCAGCAGCTTGGAGGGCGGGGAGACCCAGTACTTC. The full variable domain, completed using reference TRBV5-1 and TRBJ2-5, is KAGVTQTPRYLIKTRGQQVTLSCSPISGHRSVSWYQQTPGQGLQFLFEYFSETQRNKGNFPGRFSGRQFSNSRSEMNVSTLELGDSALYLCASSLEGGETQYFGPGTRLLVL.

The chain links TRBV5-8 to TRBJ2-5; D is unresolved. Germline values: CDR1 SGHTS, CDR2 YDEGEE. The CDR3 totals 15 residues. Trimming pared 5 bases from V and 5 bases from J, leaving 19 bases between. The CDR3 loop reads CASSPPGWVRETQYF. CDR3 DNA: TGTGCCAGCAGTCCCCCGGGCTGGGTTCGGGAGACCCAGTACTTC.

In its sample, this clonotype was seen a few times. The CDR3 region is CAIRDSRNYGYTF. The CDR3 DNA is TGTGCCATCCGGGACAGTCGGAACTATGGCTACACCTTC. The rearrangement links TRBV10-3 to TRBJ1-2, with TRBD1 matching 7 bases. Germline values: CDR1 ENHRY, CDR2 SYGVKD. The CDR3 covers 13 residues. Germline trimming cut 8 bases from V and 2 bases from J; bases unmatched to any gene: 5.

This clonotype showed up many times. The V gene is TRBV20-1, the J gene TRBJ2-3; D perhaps matches TRBD1 (5 bases). Trimming took 6 bases from V and 5 from J, leaving 9 bases between them. The CDR3 consists of 11 residues. Germline CDR1 reads DFQATT; CDR2 reads SNEGSKA (reference sequence). The CDR3 protein is CSAHQGDTQYF. For the CDR3, the DNA is TGCAGTGCCCACCAGGGAGATACGCAGTATTTT.

The chain couples TRBV5-1 to TRBJ1-4; D gene ambiguous. Germline values: CDR1 SGHRS, CDR2 YFSETQ. The CDR3 contains 15 residues. Trimming left V 2 bases short and J 2 bases short, with 10 bases between. The CDR3 reads CASSFGEGTNEKLFF. The CDR3 region has the DNA TGCGCCAGCAGCTTCGGGGAAGGCACTAATGAAAAACTGTTTTTT.

This clonotype turned up a few times. The chain employs TRBV19 and TRBJ2-2, with D tentatively TRBD1 or TRBD2 (5 bases each). Trimming removed 2 bases at V and 3 bases at J, with 7 bases between. The CDR3 consists of 14 residues. The germline gives CDR1 LNHDA, CDR2 SQIVND (reference sequence). The CDR3 DNA is TGTGCCAGTAGTATATGGGGGTACACCGGGGAGCTGTTTTTT. This gives the protein CASSIWGYTGELFF.

By its share, this clonotype is medium-sized. The J gene is TRBJ2-7, the V gene TRBV12-3 or TRBV12-4; perhaps TRBD2 as D (6 bases). V lost 7 bases and J 6 bases, leaving 16 bases between the germline ends. The CDR3 spans 13 residues. CDR3 sequence: CASTLGGRSEQYF. CDR3 in DNA: TGTGCCAGCACCCTCGGGGGTCGTTCCGAGCAGTACTTC.

This clonotype was observed many times. This chain connects TRBV9 to TRBJ1-2; D remains ambiguous. V lost 3 bases to trimming and J lost 4 bases, with 16 bases between them. The germline V gene encodes CDR1 SGDLS and CDR2 YYNGEE. This CDR3 comprises 15 residues. The CDR3 coding sequence is TGTGCCAGCAGCGAAACCCCGGACCCTTCCTATGGCTACACCTTC. Its protein product is CASSETPDPSYGYTF.

The chain employs TRBV7-9 and TRBJ2-1; 7 bases line up with TRBD2. V gave up 6 bases and J gave up 9 bases; unmatched junction bases: 11. This CDR3 spans 14 amino acids. Germline-derived CDR1 and CDR2 are SEHNR and FQNEAQ (reference sequence). CDR3 DNA sequence: TGTGCCAGCAGTGTGCGGGGGTCGGGTTCTGAGCAGTTCTTC. It is translated as CASSVRGSGSEQFF.

This clonotype was detected only a few times. The chain couples TRBV5-6 to TRBJ1-2; D gene ambiguous. Germline CDR1 and CDR2: SGHDT and YYEEEE. The CDR3 is 12 residues long. V was pared by 3 bases and J by 3 bases, with 6 bases between. CDR3 sequence: CASSSGDYGYTF. For the CDR3, the DNA is TGTGCCAGCAGCTCAGGAGACTATGGCTACACCTTC.

J is TRBJ1-1 and V is TRBV29-1; D not resolved. Germline V CDR1 and CDR2: SQVTM, ANQGSEA. This CDR3 has 11 amino acids. V lost 3 bases and J lost 4, with 6 bases in between. The CDR3 DNA follows: TGCAGCGTTGATCGCAGCACTGAAGCTTTCTTT. It translates to CSVDRSTEAFF.

This chain joins TRBV11-2 and TRBJ2-3, with D possibly being TRBD1 (6 bases). CDR1 and CDR2 (germline): SGHAT, FQNNGV. CDR3 length equals 14 residues. Between the trimmed V and J ends, which lost 5 bases and 3 bases, there was a span of 12 bases. The CDR3 DNA sequence: TGTGCCAGCAGCCTAAACAGGGTTACAGATACGCAGTATTTT. Translating gives CASSLNRVTDTQYF.

This clonotype was seen many times. This sequence joins TRBV9 and TRBJ2-1; D gene uncertain. The germline gives CDR1 SGDLS, CDR2 YYNGEE. Trimming cost V 0 bases and J 5 bases, with 9 bases left between them. This CDR3 contains 14 residues. The CDR3, as DNA: TGTGCCAGCAGCGTAGCTGGATGGGACAATGAGCAGTTCTTC. Translated, it gives CASSVAGWDNEQFF.

The gene calls are TRBV12-3 or TRBV12-4 and TRBJ2-2; D is undetermined. The CDR3 loop spans 15 amino acids. V lost 6 bases and J 0 bases, leaving 11 bases between the germline ends. CDR3 amino acids: CASSPVAANTGELFF. The DNA for the CDR3 is TGTGCCAGCAGCCCCGTGGCGGCGAACACCGGGGAGCTGTTTTTT.

This clonotype has more than one count but fewer than ten. J is TRBJ1-1 and V is TRBV12-3 or TRBV12-4; D is ambiguous. This CDR3 region has 13 residues. Trimming left V 6 bases short and J 1 base short, with 9 bases between. This chain's CDR3 is CASSRGSNTEAFF. The CDR3, as DNA: TGTGCCAGCAGCCGGGGATCGAACACTGAAGCTTTCTTT.

This clonotype was picked up a small number of times. This rearrangement joins TRBV20-1 to TRBJ1-3; the match to TRBD1 covers 8 bases. In germline, CDR1 is DFQATT, CDR2 SNEGSKA (reference sequence). V lost 6 bases and J lost 2; bases outside the gene matches: 3. The CDR3 runs 13 residues. The CDR3 spells CSAPQGAGNTIYF. The CDR3 nucleotides are TGCAGTGCCCCACAGGGGGCTGGAAACACCATATATTTT.

This clonotype has more than one count but fewer than ten. This rearrangement joins TRBV12-3 or TRBV12-4 to TRBJ1-3; D is unclear. The V gene lost 6 bases and the J gene lost 1 base, with 16 bases spanning the gap. The CDR3 consists of 16 residues. CDR3 bases: TGTGCCAGCAGCCTTGGGAGGCCTAATTCTGGAAACACCATATATTTT. This encodes CASSLGRPNSGNTIYF.

This chain links TRBV3-1 with TRBJ1-1; weak D call: TRBD1 (5 bases). CDR1 is LGHDT and CDR2 is YNNKEL in the germline V gene (reference sequence). The CDR3 is made up of 13 amino acids. V was cut by 4 bases and J by 6 bases, with 12 bases left in between. The CDR3 DNA sequence: TGTGCCAGCAGCCTTAACGGGGGGTCTGAAGCTTTCTTT. Translation: CASSLNGGSEAFF. Filled out from reference TRBV3-1 and TRBJ1-1, the complete variable domain reads DTAVSQTPKYLVTQMGNDKSIKCEQNLGHDTMYWYKQDSKKFLKIMFSYNNKELIINETVPNRFSPKSPDKAHLNLHINSLELGDSAVYFCASSLNGGSEAFFGQGTRLTVV.